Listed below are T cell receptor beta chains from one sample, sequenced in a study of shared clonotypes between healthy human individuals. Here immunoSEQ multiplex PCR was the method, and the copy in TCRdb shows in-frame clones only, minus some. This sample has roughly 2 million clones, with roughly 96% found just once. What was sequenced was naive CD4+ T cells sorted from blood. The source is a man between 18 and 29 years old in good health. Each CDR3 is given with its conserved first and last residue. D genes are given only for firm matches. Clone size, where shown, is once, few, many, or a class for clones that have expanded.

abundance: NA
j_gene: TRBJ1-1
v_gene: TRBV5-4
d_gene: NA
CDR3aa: CASSLQGTEAFF
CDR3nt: TGTGCCAGCAGCCTACAGGGCACTGAAGCTTTCTTT

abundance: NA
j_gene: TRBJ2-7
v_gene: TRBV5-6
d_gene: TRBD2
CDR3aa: CASSSNPGLAGGRYEQYF
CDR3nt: TGTGCCAGCAGCTCGAACCCCGGACTAGCGGGGGGGCGCTACGAGCAGTACTTC

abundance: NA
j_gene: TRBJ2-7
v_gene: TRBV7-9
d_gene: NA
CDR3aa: CASSLGRATSYEQYF
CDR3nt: TGTGCCAGCAGCCTAGGTAGGGCCACCTCCTACGAGCAGTACTTC

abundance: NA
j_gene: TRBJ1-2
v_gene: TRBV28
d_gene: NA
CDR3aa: CASSAAPWQGMGGYTF
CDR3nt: TGTGCCAGCAGTGCCGCCCCGTGGCAGGGGATGGGTGGCTACACCTTC

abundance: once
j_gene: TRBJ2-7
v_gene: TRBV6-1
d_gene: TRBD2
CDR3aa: CASSPGLDLGQYF
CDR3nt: TGTGCCAGCAGTCCCGGACTAGATCTCGGGCAGTACTTC

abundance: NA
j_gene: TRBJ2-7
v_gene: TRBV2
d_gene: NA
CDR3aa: CASSARNFRTYEQYF
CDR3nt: TGTGCCAGCAGTGCCCGGAACTTCAGAACCTACGAGCAGTACTTC

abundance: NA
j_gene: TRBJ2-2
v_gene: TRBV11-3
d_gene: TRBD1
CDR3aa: CASSSGQGNTGELFF
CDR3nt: TGTGCCAGCAGTTCGGGACAGGGGAACACCGGGGAGCTGTTTTTT

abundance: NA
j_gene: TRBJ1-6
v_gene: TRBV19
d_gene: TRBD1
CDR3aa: CASSIGTGGFSPLHF
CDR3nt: TGTGCCAGTAGTATTGGGACAGGGGGTTTCTCACCCCTCCACTTT

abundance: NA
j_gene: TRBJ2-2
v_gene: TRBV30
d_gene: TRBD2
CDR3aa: CAWSQHRTSSNTGELFF
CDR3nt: TGTGCCTGGAGTCAGCACCGGACTAGCAGTAACACCGGGGAGCTGTTTTTT

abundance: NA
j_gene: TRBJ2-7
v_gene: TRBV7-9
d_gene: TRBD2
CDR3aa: CASSLTSGRVYEQYF
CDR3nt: TGTGCCAGCAGCTTAACTAGCGGGAGGGTGTACGAGCAGTACTTC

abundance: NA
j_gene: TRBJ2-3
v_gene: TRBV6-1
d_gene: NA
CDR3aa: CASRPRTAGDTQYF
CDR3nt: TGTGCCAGCAGACCCCGAACGGCGGGAGATACGCAGTATTTT

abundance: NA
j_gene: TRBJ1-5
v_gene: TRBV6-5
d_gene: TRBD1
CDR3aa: CASQKGQGSQPQHF
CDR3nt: TGTGCCAGCCAAAAGGGACAGGGAAGCCAGCCCCAGCATTTT

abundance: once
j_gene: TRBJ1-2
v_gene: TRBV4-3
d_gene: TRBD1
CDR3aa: CASSQEPGQGHGYTF
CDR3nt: TGCGCCAGCAGCCAAGAGCCTGGACAGGGCCATGGCTACACCTTC